This T cell receptor beta chain was sequenced during a study of human T cells and chemical hapten exposure. The sample's time point: pre-sensitization, week 0. Treatment denoted: therapeutic diphenylcyclopropenone sensitization with weekly scalp DPC. TCRdb called the RACE reads again in MiXCR, with one record for every CDR3 protein. The repertoire includes fewer than 300,000 distinct CDR3 sequences, roughly 8% of them detected once, and roughly 1.2% sits in the top ten. Germline assignment: CDR1 SGHDN and CDR2 FVKESK. This CDR3 spans 15 amino acids. Trimming stripped 1 base from V and 3 bases from J, with 13 bases between.

The sequencing used whole blood, collected in connection with sensitization to the hapten diphenylcyclopropenone (DPC). This sequence joins TRBV14 and TRBJ2-7, with D perhaps TRBD2 (6 bases). This TCR came from a man aged 18 to 35 with alopecia areata. Some clones in this sample may be carry-over from other donors' samples. The CDR3 region is CASSQVLAKFYEQYF. The CDR3 DNA reads as TGTGCCAGCAGCCAAGTACTAGCTAAGTTCTACGAGCAGTACTTC.